This T cell receptor (beta chain) appears in the sequencing data of a study of T cells in Graves' hyperthyroidism and ophthalmopathy. The study's findings and limits: Ophthalmopathy was distinguished from stable hyperthyroidism by 13 V-J signatures. Most clonotypes expanded in the thyroid (above 0.001) were also present in blood.

Hyperthyroidism patients were newly diagnosed, had disease duration under 2 months, and were aged 18 to 65 years. The junction had 10 bases not matched to a gene; V was cut back by 0 bases and J by 7 bases. This CDR3 spans 17 amino acids. CDR1 MNHNY and CDR2 SVGAGI come from the germline V gene (reference sequence). Researchers amplified the TCR beta CDR3 regions from RNA transcripts. When the TCR CDR3 underwent first-round RT-PCR, the HTBI primer set was used. TCRdb re-derived calls from the multiplex PCR reads in MiXCR, one entry per CDR3 protein. The repertoire holds 600,000 or so distinct CDR3 sequences, about 16% seen once, with approximately 3.9% in the top ten. There are a few counts of this clonotype. The target antigen is unknown.

The sequencing input was blood. The chain has TRBV6-6 and TRBJ2-1, with 9 bases fitting TRBD2. The sequence was obtained from a woman aged 25 to 45 with Graves' hyperthyroidism. Written as DNA, the CDR3 is TGTGCCAGCAGTTACTCGTCATTAGCGGGAGTAGCTAATGAGCAGTTCTTC. It encodes CASSYSSLAGVANEQFF.